Listed below are T cell receptor beta chains from one sample, sequenced in a study of blood T cells in healthy people across ages. TCRdb used MiXCR to reprocess the 5' RACE reads, holding one entry per CDR3 protein. The data show 1.5 million to 2 million distinct CDR3 sequences, with 34% seen just once and 11% held by the top ten. The sequenced sample consisted of blood. The origin of the receptors is a woman aged 30 to 39 in good health. Both conserved end residues are part of each CDR3. A D gene is named only where the DNA matches it firmly. Only part of the rows carry a size: once, few, many, or a class if the clone is expanded.

clone_size: .; v_call: TRBV6-6; d_call: .; j_call: TRBJ1-5; cdr3_length: 15; cdr3_nt: TGTGCCAGCAGTTACTCAGAGGGGGTAGCTCAGCCCCAGCATTTT; cdr3_aa: CASSYSEGVAQPQHF
clone_size: .; v_call: TRBV10-3; d_call: .; j_call: TRBJ2-1; cdr3_length: 14; cdr3_nt: TGTGCCATCAGGGAGTTCCTCGGGGAGGATGAGCAGTTCTTC; cdr3_aa: CAIREFLGEDEQFF
clone_size: many; v_call: TRBV7-9; d_call: .; j_call: TRBJ1-1; cdr3_length: 12; cdr3_nt: TGTGCCAGCACTCTAGGGGGTACTGAAGCTTTCTTT; cdr3_aa: CASTLGGTEAFF
clone_size: .; v_call: TRBV7-9; d_call: .; j_call: TRBJ1-1; cdr3_length: 14; cdr3_nt: TGTGCCAGCAGCTTACAGGGACCGCACACTGAAGCTTTCTTT; cdr3_aa: CASSLQGPHTEAFF
clone_size: .; v_call: TRBV13; d_call: .; j_call: TRBJ2-1; cdr3_length: 16; cdr3_nt: TGTGCCAGCAGCCGGGGGGGTCCAGGGGGCTATAATGAGCAGTTCTTC; cdr3_aa: CASSRGGPGGYNEQFF
clone_size: once; v_call: TRBV2; d_call: TRBD2; j_call: TRBJ2-7; cdr3_length: 14; cdr3_nt: TGTGCCAGCAGGTCTAGCGGGATCTCCTACGAGCAGTACTTC; cdr3_aa: CASRSSGISYEQYF
clone_size: .; v_call: TRBV30; d_call: .; j_call: TRBJ2-3; cdr3_length: 14; cdr3_nt: TGTGCCTCGGCTGAGGCTAGTCGCACAGATACGCAGTATTTT; cdr3_aa: CASAEASRTDTQYF
clone_size: .; v_call: TRBV25-1; d_call: .; j_call: TRBJ2-7; cdr3_length: 14; cdr3_nt: TGTGCCACCTCGGCAAGGGAAGAAGAGGACGAGCAGTACTTC; cdr3_aa: CATSAREEEDEQYF
clone_size: .; v_call: TRBV20-1; d_call: TRBD2; j_call: TRBJ2-5; cdr3_length: 15; cdr3_nt: TGCAGTGCTAGGAATGTAGCGGGGGGCCTAGAGACCCAGTACTTC; cdr3_aa: CSARNVAGGLETQYF
clone_size: .; v_call: TRBV3-1; d_call: .; j_call: TRBJ2-7; cdr3_length: 13; cdr3_nt: TGTGCCAGCAGCCTCAAAGCCAGTCAAGAGCAGTACTTC; cdr3_aa: CASSLKASQEQYF
clone_size: few; v_call: TRBV2; d_call: .; j_call: TRBJ2-3; cdr3_length: 15; cdr3_nt: TGTGCCAGCAGTGAGACTGCAACTAGCACAGATACGCAGTATTTT; cdr3_aa: CASSETATSTDTQYF
clone_size: .; v_call: TRBV27; d_call: TRBD2; j_call: TRBJ2-5; cdr3_length: 15; cdr3_nt: TGTGCCAGTGGGGAAAGGGCGGGGGGACAAGAGACCCAGTACTTC; cdr3_aa: CASGERAGGQETQYF
clone_size: .; v_call: TRBV12-3/TRBV12-4; d_call: .; j_call: TRBJ1-2; cdr3_length: 14; cdr3_nt: TGTACCAGCAGTTTCGAGGGAGGAGGGCATGGCTACACCTTC; cdr3_aa: CTSSFEGGGHGYTF
clone_size: .; v_call: TRBV7-2; d_call: .; j_call: TRBJ1-1; cdr3_length: 16; cdr3_nt: TGTGCCAGCAGCTTAGTAGTGGAGACCTTGAACACTGAAGCTTTCTTT; cdr3_aa: CASSLVVETLNTEAFF
clone_size: .; v_call: TRBV24-1; d_call: TRBD2; j_call: TRBJ2-7; cdr3_length: 15; cdr3_nt: TGTGCCACCAGTGGAGGTCTAGCGGGAACCTACGAGCAGTACTTC; cdr3_aa: CATSGGLAGTYEQYF
clone_size: .; v_call: TRBV9; d_call: .; j_call: TRBJ2-5; cdr3_length: 15; cdr3_nt: TGTGCCAGCAGCGTAGACACTTCGGAGGGGGAGACCCAGTACTTC; cdr3_aa: CASSVDTSEGETQYF
clone_size: .; v_call: TRBV20-1; d_call: .; j_call: TRBJ2-3; cdr3_length: 15; cdr3_nt: TGCAGTGCCCCGCATTCCCTATCTAGCACAGAGACGCAGTATTTT; cdr3_aa: CSAPHSLSSTETQYF
clone_size: few; v_call: TRBV4-1; d_call: .; j_call: TRBJ2-2; cdr3_length: 16; cdr3_nt: TGCGCCAGCAGCCAAAAGGGACGGACTCTCTCCGGGGAGCTGTTTTTT; cdr3_aa: CASSQKGRTLSGELFF
clone_size: .; v_call: TRBV7-3; d_call: .; j_call: TRBJ1-2; cdr3_length: 13; cdr3_nt: TGTGCCAGCAGCTTAAATGCAGGACGCGGCTACACCTTC; cdr3_aa: CASSLNAGRGYTF
clone_size: .; v_call: TRBV6-5; d_call: .; j_call: TRBJ2-6; cdr3_length: 15; cdr3_nt: TGTGCCAGCATCGGTCGACCTGGTGGGGCCAACGTCCTGACTTTC; cdr3_aa: CASIGRPGGANVLTF
clone_size: few; v_call: TRBV12-3/TRBV12-4; d_call: TRBD2; j_call: TRBJ2-5; cdr3_length: 13; cdr3_nt: TGTGCCAGCACACCGGGGGGGACAGAGACCCAGTACTTC; cdr3_aa: CASTPGGTETQYF
clone_size: .; v_call: TRBV4-1; d_call: TRBD1; j_call: TRBJ2-2; cdr3_length: 18; cdr3_nt: TGCGCCAGCAGCCAAGCACCTGGACAGGGGGCGTCCACCGGGGAGCTGTTTTTT; cdr3_aa: CASSQAPGQGASTGELFF
clone_size: .; v_call: TRBV27; d_call: .; j_call: TRBJ2-7; cdr3_length: 14; cdr3_nt: TGTGCCAGCAGCCACGGCAGGTCCACCTACGAGCAGTACTTC; cdr3_aa: CASSHGRSTYEQYF
clone_size: .; v_call: TRBV6-6; d_call: .; j_call: TRBJ2-1; cdr3_length: 14; cdr3_nt: TGTGCCAGCAATACCGGGACTGAGGGGCGTGAGCAGTTCTTC; cdr3_aa: CASNTGTEGREQFF
clone_size: few; v_call: TRBV2; d_call: .; j_call: TRBJ1-2; cdr3_length: 15; cdr3_nt: TGTGCCAGCAAAAATACACCACAGGAGAACTATGGCTACACCTTC; cdr3_aa: CASKNTPQENYGYTF